These 26 T cell receptor beta chains originate from one sample sequenced in a study of graft-versus-host responses after intestinal transplantation. Repertoires were generated with immunoSEQ multiplex PCR, while TCRdb's copy carries only in-frame clones and drops some. The sample lists 98,000 or so clones; roughly 82% were seen once. The specimen comprised PBMCs, sampled 255 days after intestinal transplant. The receptors derive from a human patient who received an intestinal transplant, so some T cells may come from the graft donor.

This rearrangement joins TRBV18 to TRBJ2-3; a weak D match, TRBD2 (5 bases). Germline loops: CDR1 KGHSH, CDR2 LQKENI. The CDR3 is 14 amino acids. The V end was cut by 3 bases, the J end by 0 bases, with 7 bases between. CDR3 protein: CASSPRGSTDTQYF. CDR3 DNA: TGTGCCAGCTCACCTAGAGGGAGCACAGATACGCAGTATTTT.

With respect to this clone: The CDR3 end shows no conserved phenylalanine or tryptophan, and so a read error is likely. The rearrangement uses TRBV27 and TRBJ2-7; D tentatively fits TRBD1 or TRBD2 (6 bases each). CDR1 and CDR2 (germline): MNHEY, SMNVEV (reference sequence). The CDR3 is made up of 12 amino acids. V lost 5 bases and J 5 bases, leaving 10 bases between the germline ends. The CDR3 is CASSPGANEQYL. CDR3 sequence (DNA): TGTGCCAGCAGTCCGGGGGCCAACGAGCAGTACCTC.

V is TRBV11-1 and J is TRBJ1-1; a weak D match, TRBD1 (5 bases). Germline values: CDR1 SGHAT, CDR2 FQDESV (reference sequence). Trimming stripped 6 bases from V and 0 bases from J, with 17 bases between. The CDR3 length is 16 residues. DNA of the CDR3: TGTGCCAGCAGGCCCTTCAGAGGGGCGATGAACACTGAAGCTTTCTTT. This gives the protein CASRPFRGAMNTEAFF.

The chain links TRBV23-1 to TRBJ2-7; D gene ambiguous. TRBV23-1 is reported as an ORF; its role is uncertain. The CDR3 is 13 amino acids. Trimming took 11 bases from V and 2 from J, leaving 16 bases between them. The CDR3: CAQAPSHPYEQYF. CDR3 DNA: TGCGCCCAAGCACCGTCCCACCCCTACGAGCAGTACTTC.

The chain employs TRBV6-6 and TRBJ2-7, with 8 bases aligning to TRBD2. Per germline, CDR1 MNHNY and CDR2 SVGAGI (reference sequence). This CDR3 spans 15 amino acids. Trimming cost V 7 bases and J 0 bases; bases outside gene matches: 8. CDR3 residues: CASKYLAGYSYEQYF. The CDR3 DNA follows: TGTGCCAGCAAATACCTAGCGGGCTACTCCTACGAGCAGTACTTC.

This chain connects TRBV25-1 to TRBJ2-7; the D gene could be TRBD1 or TRBD2 (7 bases each). Germline loops: CDR1 MGHDK, CDR2 SYGVNS. V was clipped by 2 bases and J by 3 bases, with 14 bases between them. The CDR3 contains 15 residues. The CDR3 region has the DNA TGTGCCAGCAGTGAAGGGAGGGGGCGTATCTACGAGCAGTACTTC. It is translated as CASSEGRGRIYEQYF.

The V gene is TRBV29-1, the J gene TRBJ1-3; no clear D. Germline lookup yields CDR1 SQVTM and CDR2 ANQGSEA. V gave up 4 bases and J gave up 0 bases, with 10 bases separating them. The CDR3 covers 14 residues. This CDR3 reads CSVVGGSSGNTIYF. The CDR3 DNA is TGCAGCGTTGTAGGCGGATCCTCTGGAAACACCATATATTTT.

The rearrangement joins TRBV27 to TRBJ2-1; 7 positions match TRBD2. The germline V gene has CDR1 MNHEY and CDR2 SMNVEV (reference sequence). This CDR3 region has 14 residues. V was clipped by 5 bases and J by 7 bases; unmatched bases: 8. Here the CDR3 reads CASSPVAGSNEQFF. CDR3 DNA: TGTGCCAGCAGTCCCGTAGCGGGCTCGAATGAGCAGTTCTTC.

This rearrangement joins TRBV4-1 to TRBJ2-1; 10 bases line up with TRBD1. Trimming took 6 bases from V and 4 from J; bases not matched to a gene: 3. Germline V gives CDR1 MGHRA, CDR2 YSYEKL. This CDR3 has 14 amino acids. This chain's CDR3 is CASSRGQGYNEQFF. CDR3 in DNA: TGCGCCAGCAGTCGGGGACAGGGGTACAATGAGCAGTTCTTC.

This chain connects TRBV6-5 to TRBJ1-1; TRBD1 matches at 9 bases. CDR3 length: 15 residues. The germline V gene encodes CDR1 MNHEY and CDR2 SVGAGI. The J segment lost 7 bases and the V segment lost 2 bases, leaving 8 bases of the junction unmatched. CDR3 DNA sequence: TGTGCCAGCAGTTACACCGGGACAGGGCTCCGTGAAGCTTTCTTT. The encoded protein is CASSYTGTGLREAFF.

The V call is TRBV30, the J call TRBJ1-1, with D perhaps matching TRBD1 (5 bases). The germline V gene encodes CDR1 GTSNPN and CDR2 SVGIG (reference sequence). The CDR3 is 17 residues long. The germline V and J ends were trimmed by 6 bases and 0 bases, with 23 bases remaining between them. The CDR3 spells CACQTLRGRSMNTEAFF. The CDR3 region has the DNA TGTGCCTGTCAAACCCTCCGGGGCCGAAGCATGAACACTGAAGCTTTCTTT.

The V and J genes are TRBV6-1 and TRBJ1-4, with a possible D match to TRBD1 (6 bases). CDR3 length: 14 amino acids. V was clipped by 4 bases and J by 8 bases, with 14 bases between them. CDR1 and CDR2 (germline): MNHNS, SASEGT. The CDR3 region is CASSVLIGGEKLFF. The DNA of the CDR3 is TGTGCCAGCAGTGTATTGATAGGGGGGGAAAAACTGTTTTTT.

The chain employs TRBV7-9 and TRBJ1-2, with 10 nucleotides matching TRBD1. The CDR3 has 14 residues. V shed 3 bases, J shed 7 bases, and the junction held 5 bases outside the gene matches. Germline lookup yields CDR1 SEHNR and CDR2 FQNEAQ (reference sequence). Here the CDR3 DNA reads TGTGCCAGCAGCTTCAGACAGGGGGCTGGTGGCTACACCTTC. It yields the protein CASSFRQGAGGYTF.

The rearrangement links TRBV4-2 to TRBJ2-2; 12 bases agree with TRBD2. Germline loops: CDR1 LGHNA, CDR2 YNFKEQ. The CDR3 consists of 17 residues. V was pared by 0 bases and J by 4 bases, with 3 bases of the junction left unmatched. The CDR3 region has the DNA TGTGCCAGCAGCCAAGATCCTAGCGGGAGGGGCACCGGGGAGCTGTTTTTT. This codes for CASSQDPSGRGTGELFF.

This chain uses TRBV9 with TRBJ1-1; no definite D call. V was shortened by 0 bases and J by 6 bases, with 9 bases between the two germline ends. The CDR3 sequence is 13 residues long. Germline V CDR1 and CDR2: SGDLS, YYNGEE. CDR3 in DNA: TGTGCCAGCAGCGTAGGTGAGGGTGCTGAAGCTTTCTTT. Amino acid sequence: CASSVGEGAEAFF.

V and J are TRBV7-9 and TRBJ2-1; 11 bases match TRBD2. This CDR3 is 17 amino acids long. The V segment lost 3 bases and the J segment 3 bases; nucleotides outside the gene matches: 7. CDR1 SEHNR and CDR2 FQNEAQ come from the germline V gene (reference sequence). DNA for the CDR3: TGTGCCAGCAGCTTCGGACTAGCGGGTTACCGCTACAATGAGCAGTTCTTC. Translating gives CASSFGLAGYRYNEQFF.

The chain uses TRBV2 and TRBJ1-5; D might be TRBD1 (5 bases). Trimming took off 1 base at V and 1 base at J, with 11 bases between the two ends. This CDR3 contains 16 residues. Germline V gives CDR1 SNHLY, CDR2 FYNNEI. The CDR3 region has the DNA TGTGCCAGCAGTGAAGGAGGGGCAGGGAGCAATCAGCCCCAGCATTTT. Its protein product is CASSEGGAGSNQPQHF. Supplemented by reference TRBV2 and TRBJ1-5, the full variable domain reads EPEVTQTPSHQVTQMGQEVILRCVPISNHLYFYWYRQILGQKVEFLVSFYNNEISEKSEIFDDQFSVERPDGSNFTLKIRSTKLEDSAMYFCASSEGGAGSNQPQHFGDGTRLSIL.

This chain connects TRBV15 to TRBJ2-6; D not resolved. This CDR3 is 16 amino acids long. V lost 0 bases and J 0 bases, leaving 6 bases between the germline ends. Germline V gene data show CDR1 as LNHNV and CDR2 as YYDKDF (reference sequence). The CDR3 DNA follows: TGTGCCACCAGCAGAGAGGGCAGCTCTGGGGCCAACGTCCTGACTTTC. This translates into CATSREGSSGANVLTF.

The rearrangement joins TRBV18 to TRBJ1-1; D gene unclear. Germline values: CDR1 KGHSH, CDR2 LQKENI. The CDR3 sequence is 14 residues long. V was clipped by 1 base and J by 1 base, with 7 bases between them. CDR3: CASSPQSENTEAFF. The CDR3 DNA is TGTGCCAGCTCACCACAGTCAGAGAACACTGAAGCTTTCTTT.

This sequence joins TRBV7-9 and TRBJ2-1; 8 bases agree with TRBD2. CDR1 and CDR2 (germline): SEHNR, FQNEAQ (reference sequence). This CDR3 region has 13 residues. Trimming cost V 10 bases and J 4 bases; bases outside gene matches: 6. The CDR3 region is CATGTRSYNEQFF. The CDR3 bases are TGTGCCACAGGGACTAGATCTTACAATGAGCAGTTCTTC.

This clone came up a few times. V and J are TRBV19 and TRBJ1-5, with D perhaps matching TRBD1 (5 bases). Germline CDR1 is LNHDA and CDR2 is SQIVND (reference sequence). This CDR3 comprises 15 residues. V dropped 6 bases and J dropped 0 bases, with 12 bases sitting between them. The DNA of the CDR3 is TGTGCCAGTAGACCAGGGACTAATAGCAATCAGCCCCAGCATTTT. The encoded protein is CASRPGTNSNQPQHF.

This clone was counted once. CDR3 residues: CAISETVGGITDTQYF. The CDR3 DNA is TGTGCCATCAGTGAGACCGTGGGGGGCATAACAGATACGCAGTATTTT. The chain combines TRBV10-3 with TRBJ2-3, with D tentatively TRBD1 or TRBD2 (6 bases each). Germline CDR1 is ENHRY and CDR2 is SYGVKD. CDR3 length: 16 amino acids. The ends were cut back, 2 bases at V and 3 bases at J, with 15 bases in the middle.

The chain couples TRBV6-6 to TRBJ1-6; D is perhaps TRBD1 (6 bases). The length of the CDR3 is 16 residues. Trimming took 4 bases from V and 8 from J, leaving 18 bases between them. Looked up from germline, CDR1 is MNHNY and CDR2 is SVGAGI (reference sequence). The CDR3 DNA reads TGTGCCAGCAGTTCTATACTTACAGGGTACGATTCACCCCTCCACTTT. As protein: CASSSILTGYDSPLHF.

This chain joins TRBV28 and TRBJ2-1, with D maybe TRBD2 (6 bases). Germline-derived CDR1 and CDR2 are MDHEN and SYDVKM. This CDR3 comprises 15 residues. Trimming removed 8 bases at V and 3 bases at J, with 17 bases between. The CDR3 loop reads CASPKHQRVYNEQFF. CDR3 sequence (DNA): TGTGCCAGCCCTAAGCACCAGCGGGTCTACAATGAGCAGTTCTTC.

The V call is TRBV5-8, the J call TRBJ2-7; possible D gene TRBD1, 5 bases. This CDR3 contains 14 residues. Germline CDR1 is SGHTS and CDR2 is YDEGEE. V was shortened by 0 bases and J by 2 bases, with 9 bases between the two germline ends. CDR3 region: CASSLDRTAYEQYV. DNA of the CDR3: TGTGCCAGCAGCTTGGACAGGACGGCCTACGAGCAGTACGTC.

The genes are TRBV10-3 and TRBJ1-3; a weak D match, TRBD1 (6 bases). The CDR3 loop spans 17 amino acids. Trimming removed 10 bases from V and 0 bases from J, with 22 bases in between. The germline V gene has CDR1 ENHRY and CDR2 SYGVKD. CDR3 sequence: CATTSPSDRSSGNTIYF. CDR3 sequence (DNA): TGTGCCACTACGTCCCCCTCCGACAGGAGCTCTGGAAACACCATATATTTT.